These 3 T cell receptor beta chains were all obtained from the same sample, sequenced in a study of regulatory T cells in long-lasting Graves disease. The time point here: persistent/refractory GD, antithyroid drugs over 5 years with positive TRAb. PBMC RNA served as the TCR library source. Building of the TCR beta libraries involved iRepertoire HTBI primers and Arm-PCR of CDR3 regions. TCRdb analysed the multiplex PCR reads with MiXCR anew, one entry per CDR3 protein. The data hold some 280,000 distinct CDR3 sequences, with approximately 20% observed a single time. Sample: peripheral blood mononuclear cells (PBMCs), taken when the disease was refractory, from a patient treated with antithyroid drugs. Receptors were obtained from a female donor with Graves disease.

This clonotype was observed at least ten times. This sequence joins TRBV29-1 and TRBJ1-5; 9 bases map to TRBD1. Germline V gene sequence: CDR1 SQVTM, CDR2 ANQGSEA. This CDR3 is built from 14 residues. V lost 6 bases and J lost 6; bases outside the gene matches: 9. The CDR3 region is CSVGTGGEGQPQHF. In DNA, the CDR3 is TGCAGCGTGGGAACAGGGGGCGAGGGTCAGCCCCAGCATTTT.

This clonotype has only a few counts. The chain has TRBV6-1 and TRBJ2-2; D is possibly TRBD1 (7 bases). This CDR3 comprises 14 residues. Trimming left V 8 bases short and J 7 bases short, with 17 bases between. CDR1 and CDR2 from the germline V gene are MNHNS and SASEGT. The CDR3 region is CASYYRGGNGELFF. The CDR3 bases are TGTGCCAGCTACTACAGGGGCGGGAACGGGGAGCTGTTTTTT.

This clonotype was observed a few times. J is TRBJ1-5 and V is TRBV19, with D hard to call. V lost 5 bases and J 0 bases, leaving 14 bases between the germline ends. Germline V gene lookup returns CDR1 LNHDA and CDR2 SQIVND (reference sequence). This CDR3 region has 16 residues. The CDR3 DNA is TGTGCCAGTAGTCCCCTCGTCGGCAGTAGCAATCAGCCCCAGCATTTT. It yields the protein CASSPLVGSSNQPQHF.